These T cell receptor beta chains were read from a single sample in a study of T cells after yellow fever vaccination. Using its own MiXCR run on the 5' RACE reads, TCRdb lists one record per CDR3 protein. The sample consists of hundreds of thousands of distinct CDR3 sequences, 10% to 15% of them appearing once. Sequenced material: PBMCs, taken on the day of the yellow fever booster vaccination. These receptors were taken from a man aged 30-40 years who received the YFV17D yellow fever vaccine. CDR3s include the opening cysteine and the closing phenylalanine or tryptophan. Each record gives: clone size, D gene, J gene, V gene, CDR3 length, CDR3 DNA, CDR3 protein. The D gene is left open where the match is weak. The size of a clone is reported for some rows only, either as once, few or many, or as a class for expanded clones.

size: few; D: NA; J: TRBJ2-6; V: TRBV3-1; length: 16; DNA: TGTGCCAGCAGGAGCAGGGGTATCCCTGGGGCCAACGTCCTGACTTTC; CDR3: CASRSRGIPGANVLTF
size: NA; D: TRBD2; J: TRBJ2-7; V: TRBV23-1; length: 16; DNA: TGCGCCAGCAGTCAATCGGCGCGGGAGGGCCTTGGGGAGCAGTACTTC; CDR3: CASSQSAREGLGEQYF
size: NA; D: NA; J: TRBJ2-1; V: TRBV5-1; length: 18; DNA: TGCGCCAGCAGCTTGGAAATTAGAGCCCAAAGGTCCTACAATGAGCAGTTCTTC; CDR3: CASSLEIRAQRSYNEQFF
size: many; D: TRBD1; J: TRBJ2-5; V: TRBV25-1; length: 15; DNA: TGTGCCAGCAGTGAACTCGGACAGGGGAAAGAGACCCAGTACTTC; CDR3: CASSELGQGKETQYF
size: many; D: NA; J: TRBJ1-5; V: TRBV20-1; length: 14; DNA: TGCAGTGCTAGTCCGGGGATGGGCAATCAGCCCCAGCATTTT; CDR3: CSASPGMGNQPQHF
size: NA; D: TRBD1; J: TRBJ1-1; V: TRBV4-2; length: 18; DNA: TGTGCCAGCAGCCAAGAGTTCAGGACAGGGGGCCTCAACACTGAAGCTTTCTTT; CDR3: CASSQEFRTGGLNTEAFF
size: NA; D: NA; J: TRBJ2-7; V: TRBV20-1; length: 11; DNA: TGCAGTGCCGTGCAGGACTACGAGCAGTACTTC; CDR3: CSAVQDYEQYF
size: NA; D: NA; J: TRBJ2-5; V: TRBV5-4; length: 15; DNA: TGTGCCAGCAGCTTGTCGCCAGCCCACCAAGAGACCCAGTACTTC; CDR3: CASSLSPAHQETQYF
size: few; D: TRBD2; J: TRBJ2-3; V: TRBV5-4; length: 14; DNA: TGTGCCAGCAGCTCCCCGACTAGCGGAGATACGCAGTATTTT; CDR3: CASSSPTSGDTQYF
size: NA; D: TRBD1; J: TRBJ1-4; V: TRBV4-2; length: 16; DNA: TGTGCCAGCAGCGGAGGGACAGGTCTTAGGGATGAAAAACTGTTTTTT; CDR3: CASSGGTGLRDEKLFF
size: NA; D: NA; J: TRBJ2-7; V: TRBV20-1; length: 17; DNA: TGCAGTGCTAGAGATCAAGCGGAGGCCGCCTTTTCCTACGAGCAGTACTTC; CDR3: CSARDQAEAAFSYEQYF
size: NA; D: NA; J: TRBJ2-2; V: TRBV7-9; length: 15; DNA: TGTGCCAGCAGCCGGTACGCGGGCAGGACCGGGGAGCTGTTTTTT; CDR3: CASSRYAGRTGELFF
size: NA; D: TRBD2; J: TRBJ2-5; V: TRBV5-1; length: 17; DNA: TGCGCCAGCAGCTTGGGGATAGGACTAGCAGTCCAAGAGACCCAGTACTTC; CDR3: CASSLGIGLAVQETQYF
size: NA; D: NA; J: TRBJ1-1; V: TRBV7-2; length: 14; DNA: TGTGCCAGCAGCTTAAGGGAGGCGGCGGGTGAAGCTTTCTTT; CDR3: CASSLREAAGEAFF
size: few; D: TRBD2; J: TRBJ2-3; V: TRBV28; length: 15; DNA: TGTGCCAGCAGTTTGCTAGCGGGAGGACCGCAGACGCAGTATTTT; CDR3: CASSLLAGGPQTQYF
size: many; D: NA; J: TRBJ1-4; V: TRBV2; length: 15; DNA: TGTGCCAGCAGGGGGCTTGGGACGACAAATGAAAAACTGTTTTTT; CDR3: CASRGLGTTNEKLFF
size: few; D: TRBD1; J: TRBJ2-7; V: TRBV7-9; length: 12; DNA: TGTGCCAGCCGGGACAGGGTTAACGAGCAGTACTTC; CDR3: CASRDRVNEQYF
size: few; D: NA; J: TRBJ1-4; V: TRBV11-2; length: 12; DNA: TGTGCCAGCAGCAGGGCGAGAGAAAAACTGTTTTTT; CDR3: CASSRAREKLFF
size: NA; D: NA; J: TRBJ2-2; V: TRBV30; length: 14; DNA: TGTGCCTGGAGTGTACTTACCCACACCGGGGAGCTGTTTTTT; CDR3: CAWSVLTHTGELFF
size: NA; D: TRBD2; J: TRBJ2-7; V: TRBV20-1; length: 16; DNA: TGCTGTGCTAGAGCAGAACTCGGGACTAGCCTCTACGAGCAGTACTTC; CDR3: CCARAELGTSLYEQYF
size: many; D: NA; J: TRBJ1-3; V: TRBV29-1; length: 14; DNA: TGCAGCGGACTGCGCTCAAGCTCTGGAAACACCATATATTTT; CDR3: CSGLRSSSGNTIYF
size: few; D: NA; J: TRBJ1-5; V: TRBV3-1; length: 12; DNA: TGTGCCAGCACCCTATGCGGGGAGCCCCAGCATTTT; CDR3: CASTLCGEPQHF
size: NA; D: TRBD2; J: TRBJ2-5; V: TRBV20-1; length: 16; DNA: TGCAGTGCTAGACACCGACGCTCAGCGGGAGTAGAGACCCAGTACTTC; CDR3: CSARHRRSAGVETQYF
size: few; D: NA; J: TRBJ2-7; V: TRBV7-9; length: 14; DNA: TGTGCCAGCAGCGCGGAGACAAACTTCTACGAGCAGTACTTC; CDR3: CASSAETNFYEQYF
size: many; D: NA; J: TRBJ2-2; V: TRBV6-2/TRBV6-3; length: 15; DNA: TGTGCCAGCAGTTACGGTGTAGGTGGCGCCGGGGAGCTGTTTTTT; CDR3: CASSYGVGGAGELFF
size: NA; D: NA; J: TRBJ2-1; V: TRBV11-2; length: 13; DNA: TGTGCCAGCAGCCCCTGGGACGATCGTGAGCAGTTCTTC; CDR3: CASSPWDDREQFF